This T cell receptor beta chain originates from a study of blood T cell repertoires in COVID-19. Clones were sequenced by immunoSEQ multiplex PCR, and TCRdb holds only the in-frame ones, with some missing. The table records roughly 500,000 clones, over 75% of them present only once. This clone showed up just once. Grouping used clinical history reported by participants in a survey and questionnaire. Recovery meant two consecutive negative NP/OP PCR tests, professional clearance, or resolved symptoms. The specimen sequenced was PBMCs or T cells enriched from blood (not recorded which). The sequence was collected from a woman in her thirties or forties who had recovered from COVID-19.

This chain's CDR3 is CSARGGGSHSADTQYF. The DNA for the CDR3 is TGCAGTGCTCGTGGGGGGGGGAGTCATAGCGCAGATACGCAGTATTTT. This rearrangement joins TRBV20-1 to TRBJ2-3, with 7 positions matching TRBD2. The CDR3 is 16 amino acids. Trimming took 5 bases from V and 4 from J; bases not matched to a gene: 15. Looked up from germline, CDR1 is DFQATT and CDR2 is SNEGSKA (reference sequence).